What follows are 23 T cell receptor beta chains derived from one specimen sequenced in a study of shared clonotypes between healthy human individuals. Profiled with immunoSEQ multiplex PCR; TCRdb holds only in-frame clones, not every one. The repertoire holds fewer than 550,000 clones, with roughly 85% as singletons. Source material: PBMCs. Receptors originate from a woman aged 40 to 50 in good health. Some clones in this sample may be carry-over from other donors' samples.

J is TRBJ2-7 and V is TRBV27; 7 bases match TRBD2. CDR3 length: 16 residues. Germline trimming cut 5 bases from V and 7 bases from J; bases unmatched to any gene: 17. The germline CDR1 and CDR2 sequences are MNHEY and SMNVEV (reference sequence). CDR3 coding DNA: TGTGCCAGCAGTGGCCCCGCCGGTGCGCGGGGGTGGGAGCAGTACTTC. It translates to CASSGPAGARGWEQYF.

There are a few counts of this clone. The V and J genes are TRBV29-1 and TRBJ2-5; 12 nucleotides align to TRBD1. The J call is in doubt because the DNA end fits TRBJ2-7 better. Germline V lookup: CDR1 SQVTM, CDR2 ANQGSEA. The CDR3 runs to 13 residues. The chain's CDR3 is CSATGQGAHEQYF. CDR3 nucleotide sequence: TGCAGCGCCACGGGACAGGGGGCTCACGAGCAGTACTTC.

The rearrangement joins TRBV14 to TRBJ1-2; 11 positions agree with TRBD1. The CDR3 has 16 residues. Germline lookup yields CDR1 SGHDN and CDR2 FVKESK. V lost 0 bases to trimming and J lost 6 bases; unmatched junction nucleotides: 6. CDR3 loop: CASSQDRTGGADGYTF. In nucleotides, the CDR3 is TGTGCCAGCAGCCAAGATCGGACAGGGGGCGCGGATGGCTACACCTTC.

In its sample, this clone was seen many times. The chain is built from TRBV29-1 and TRBJ2-2; 7 nucleotides agree with TRBD2. After removal of 4 bases from V and 6 bases from J, the junction contained 8 bases not matched to a gene. The germline V gene encodes CDR1 SQVTM and CDR2 ANQGSEA. CDR3 length equals 14 residues. The chain's CDR3 is CSVVPAGIPGELFF. CDR3 in DNA: TGCAGCGTTGTTCCAGCGGGAATCCCCGGGGAGCTGTTTTTT.

To note about this clone: This clone may be a read error of a much larger clone one base away. CDR3: CASSPTANTEAFF. The CDR3 DNA sequence: TGTGCCAGCAGCCCGACAGCGAACACTGAAGCTTTCTTT. V is TRBV9 and J is TRBJ1-1, with D tentatively TRBD1 (5 bases). The germline gives CDR1 SGDLS, CDR2 YYNGEE. This CDR3 is built from 13 residues. V was clipped by 4 bases and J by 1 base, with 8 bases between them.

The genes are TRBV10-3 and TRBJ2-7, with 7 bases that match TRBD2. The CDR3 sequence is 15 residues long. CDR1 and CDR2 from the germline V gene are ENHRY and SYGVKD. V lost 3 bases to trimming and J lost 3 bases; unmatched junction nucleotides: 8. CDR3 region: CAISEAPSGDYEQYF. In DNA, the CDR3 is TGTGCCATCAGTGAAGCTCCTAGCGGAGACTACGAGCAGTACTTC.

The chain combines TRBV18 with TRBJ2-3; 9 bases map to TRBD2. Germline-derived CDR1 and CDR2 are KGHSH and LQKENI. The J segment lost 5 bases and the V segment lost 2 bases, leaving 2 bases of the junction unmatched. The length of the CDR3 is 14 residues. Written as DNA, the CDR3 is TGTGCCAGCTCACCAATAGCGGGAGAAGATACGCAGTATTTT. Translating gives CASSPIAGEDTQYF.

The J gene is TRBJ2-7, the V gene TRBV7-2; 7 bases match TRBD1. Germline V gene lookup returns CDR1 SGHTA and CDR2 FQGNSA. The CDR3 has 13 residues. Losses at the gene ends were 5 bases for V and 6 bases for J; bases not matched to a gene: 7. The CDR3: CASSHGTVGEQYF. Here the CDR3 DNA reads TGTGCCAGCAGCCACGGGACAGTCGGCGAGCAGTACTTC.

The chain is built from TRBV5-1 and TRBJ2-1; 13 nucleotides align to TRBD2. Germline loops: CDR1 SGHRS, CDR2 YFSETQ. Trimming at V came to 3 bases and at J to 6 bases, leaving 3 bases not matched to a gene. The CDR3 loop spans 15 amino acids. The CDR3 spells CASSWTSGSGNEQFF. The CDR3 nucleotides read TGCGCCAGCAGCTGGACTAGCGGGAGTGGCAATGAGCAGTTCTTC. The full variable domain, in which reference TRBV5-1 and TRBJ2-1 provide the parts outside the CDR3, is KAGVTQTPRYLIKTRGQQVTLSCSPISGHRSVSWYQQTPGQGLQFLFEYFSETQRNKGNFPGRFSGRQFSNSRSEMNVSTLELGDSALYLCASSWTSGSGNEQFFGPGTRLTVL.

The chain employs TRBV28 and TRBJ1-6, with 7 nucleotides matching TRBD1. Germline trimming cut 2 bases from V and 9 bases from J; bases unmatched to any gene: 1. CDR3 length: 13 amino acids. Germline V gene data show CDR1 as MDHEN and CDR2 as SYDVKM. Here the CDR3 reads CASSLPGGSPLHF. Written as DNA, the CDR3 is TGTGCCAGCAGTTTACCAGGGGGTTCACCCCTCCACTTT.

The chain employs TRBV18 and TRBJ1-2; TRBD1 agrees at 7 bases. V lost 6 bases, J lost 0 bases, and 13 bases stayed unmatched. This CDR3 is 17 amino acids long. Looked up from germline, CDR1 is KGHSH and CDR2 is LQKENI. The CDR3 nucleotides are TGTGCCAGCTCCCCTTACGGACAGGACGAGTCTAACTATGGCTACACCTTC. Protein sequence: CASSPYGQDESNYGYTF.

The chain recombines TRBV27 with TRBJ2-7; D remains unclear. The CDR3 has 11 residues. Germline CDR1 and CDR2: MNHEY and SMNVEV (reference sequence). The ends were cut back, 5 bases at V and 3 bases at J, with 5 bases in the middle. The CDR3 protein is CASSAHYEQYF. CDR3 sequence (DNA): TGTGCCAGCAGTGCACACTACGAGCAGTACTTC.

This sequence joins TRBV10-3 and TRBJ1-2; D gene uncertain. The germline V gene has CDR1 ENHRY and CDR2 SYGVKD. Trimming left V 1 base short and J 0 bases short, with 6 bases between. CDR3 length equals 14 residues. The CDR3 here is CAISELQTNYGYTF. The CDR3 DNA sequence: TGTGCCATCAGTGAGTTACAGACTAACTATGGCTACACCTTC.

The chain is built from TRBV5-1 and TRBJ1-2; D might be TRBD1 (6 bases). The V end was cut by 4 bases, the J end by 7 bases, with 14 bases between. The CDR3 extends over 13 amino acids. CDR1 and CDR2 from the germline V gene are SGHRS and YFSETQ. The chain's CDR3 is CASSPAGASGYTF. In DNA form, the CDR3 reads TGCGCCAGCAGCCCAGCAGGGGCCTCTGGCTACACCTTC.

V gene TRBV11-1 combines with J gene TRBJ2-7; 11 nucleotides line up with TRBD1. CDR1 SGHAT and CDR2 FQDESV come from the germline V gene (reference sequence). This CDR3 is 14 amino acids long. After removal of 5 bases from V and 2 bases from J, the junction contained 2 bases not matched to a gene. Here the CDR3 reads CASSMDRGPYEQYF. As DNA, the CDR3 is TGTGCCAGCAGCATGGACAGGGGGCCCTACGAGCAGTACTTC.

The CDR3 nucleotides read TGTGCCAGCAGCTTGACAGGGGGCGAAAAACTGTTTTTT. Residues: CASSLTGGEKLFF. The gene calls are TRBV5-5 and TRBJ1-4; 9 bases are a match to TRBD1. Germline V CDR1 and CDR2: SGHKS, YYEKEE (reference sequence). The J segment lost 8 bases and the V segment lost 1 base, leaving 0 bases of the junction unmatched. The CDR3 extends over 13 amino acids.

The J gene is TRBJ1-1, the V gene TRBV9; D is unresolved. The CDR3 sequence is 14 residues long. The ends were cut back, 1 base at V and 1 base at J, with 8 bases in the middle. Germline values: CDR1 SGDLS, CDR2 YYNGEE. The CDR3 DNA sequence: TGTGCCAGCAGCGTAAGCCCCGAGAACACTGAAGCTTTCTTT. Translation: CASSVSPENTEAFF.

The genes are TRBV28 and TRBJ1-3; D gene unclear. The length of the CDR3 is 14 residues. The ends were cut back, 1 base at V and 3 bases at J, with 7 bases in the middle. Germline values: CDR1 MDHEN, CDR2 SYDVKM. The CDR3 loop is CASSLLSLGNTIYF. In DNA, the CDR3 is TGTGCCAGCAGTTTATTAAGCCTTGGAAACACCATATATTTT. The whole variable domain, filled in from reference TRBV28 and TRBJ1-3, reads DVKVTQSSRYLVKRTGEKVFLECVQDMDHENMFWYRQDPGLGLRLIYFSYDVKMKEKGDIPEGYSVSREKKERFSLILESASTNQTSMYLCASSLLSLGNTIYFGEGSWLTVV.

The rearrangement uses TRBV2 and TRBJ1-6; 10 bases align to TRBD1. V lost 6 bases, J lost 7 bases, and 6 bases stayed unmatched. CDR1 and CDR2 from the germline V gene are SNHLY and FYNNEI. This CDR3 has 15 residues. The CDR3 DNA reads as TGTGCCAGCAGCCCAATGGACAGGGGGAATTCACCCCTCCACTTT. Translation: CASSPMDRGNSPLHF.

There are a few counts of this clone. This chain joins TRBV30 and TRBJ2-3, with TRBD2 as a possible D gene (7 bases). CDR3 size: 14 residues. V lost 3 bases and J 6 bases, leaving 16 bases between the germline ends. Germline V gene lookup returns CDR1 GTSNPN and CDR2 SVGIG (reference sequence). CDR3 sequence reads: CAWSLGGGSDTQYF. The CDR3 bases are TGTGCCTGGAGCCTAGGGGGAGGGTCGGATACGCAGTATTTT.

A single count supports this clone. The genes are TRBV18 and TRBJ2-7; 8 bases align to TRBD1. CDR1 KGHSH and CDR2 LQKENI come from the germline V gene. V was clipped by 3 bases and J by 5 bases; unmatched bases: 6. The CDR3 covers 14 residues. The CDR3 sequence is CASSPLTGGDEQYF. The CDR3 nucleotides read TGTGCCAGCTCACCCTTAACAGGGGGAGACGAGCAGTACTTC.

The chain joins TRBV20-1 to TRBJ2-5; D remains unclear. The CDR3 runs 11 residues. V gave up 7 bases and J gave up 1 base, with 7 bases separating them. Germline assignment: CDR1 DFQATT and CDR2 SNEGSKA (reference sequence). This CDR3 reads CSVLPQETQYF. The DNA for the CDR3 is TGCAGTGTCCTACCCCAAGAGACCCAGTACTTC.

The chain couples TRBV7-3 to TRBJ2-3; D gene uncertain. V was clipped by 5 bases and J by 5 bases, with 8 bases between them. The CDR3 covers 12 residues. From germline, CDR1 is SGHTA and CDR2 FQGTGA. As DNA, the CDR3 is TGTGCCAGCAGCCCATCAAAAGATACGCAGTATTTT. Amino acid sequence: CASSPSKDTQYF.